A single sample is the source of the 17 T cell receptor beta chains below, sequenced in a study of blood T cell repertoires in COVID-19. Sequenced by immunoSEQ multiplex PCR; TCRdb stores in-frame clones only, minus some. This table holds 200,000 to 250,000 clones, roughly nine tenths found once. Source material: peripheral blood. These receptors came from a woman between 50 and 59 years old with acute or convalescent COVID-19.

This clone came up a few times. The chain links TRBV29-1 to TRBJ1-1; 7 nucleotides align to TRBD1. V was clipped by 5 bases and J by 1 base; unmatched bases: 4. This CDR3 comprises 13 residues. Germline CDR1 is SQVTM and CDR2 is ANQGSEA. The CDR3 protein is CSVLRDRNTEAFF. The CDR3 region has the DNA TGCAGCGTTCTCCGGGACAGGAACACTGAAGCTTTCTTT.

The rearrangement links TRBV7-9 to TRBJ2-2; TRBD2 might be the D (5 bases). CDR3 length: 15 amino acids. Germline CDR1 reads SEHNR; CDR2 reads FQNEAQ (reference sequence). V dropped 3 bases and J dropped 3 bases, with 11 bases sitting between them. This chain's CDR3 is CASSLGNGDTGELFF. As DNA, the CDR3 is TGTGCCAGCAGCTTGGGAAACGGGGACACCGGGGAGCTGTTTTTT. Supplemented by reference TRBV7-9 and TRBJ2-2, the full variable domain reads DTGVSQNPRHKITKRGQNVTFRCDPISEHNRLYWYRQTLGQGPEFLTYFQNEAQLEKSRLLSDRFSAERPKGSFSTLEIQRTEQGDSAMYLCASSLGNGDTGELFFGEGSRLTVL.

The chain recombines TRBV6-2 or TRBV6-3 with TRBJ1-1; 10 bases are shared with TRBD1. Germline CDR1 is MNHEY and CDR2 is SVGEGT. The CDR3 totals 17 residues. The V gene end was trimmed by 4 bases and the J gene end by 1 base; junction bases not matched to a gene: 9. Written as DNA, the CDR3 is TGTGCCAGCAGTTGGCCGGGACAGGGGCGTCGGAACACTGAAGCTTTCTTT. It yields the protein CASSWPGQGRRNTEAFF.

This clone was found a few times. V is TRBV19 and J is TRBJ1-6; 7 bases match TRBD1. The V gene end was trimmed by 6 bases and the J gene end by 8 bases; junction bases not matched to a gene: 1. This CDR3 has 12 residues. CDR1 is LNHDA and CDR2 is SQIVND in the germline V gene (reference sequence). The CDR3 region is CASRQGHSPLHF. DNA for the CDR3: TGTGCCAGTAGACAGGGGCATTCACCCCTCCACTTT.

This clone was detected only a few times. The chain links TRBV7-8 to TRBJ1-1, with 7 bases that match TRBD1. The V gene end was trimmed by 5 bases and the J gene end by 6 bases; junction bases not matched to a gene: 24. The germline V gene encodes CDR1 SGHVS and CDR2 FQNEAQ. CDR3 length equals 19 residues. CDR3 loop: CASSTRADRVQVRTSEAFF. The CDR3 DNA follows: TGTGCCAGCAGCACCAGGGCCGACAGGGTTCAGGTCCGGACCTCTGAAGCTTTCTTT.

This chain links TRBV30 with TRBJ1-6; 7 bases line up with TRBD1. The CDR3 is 13 amino acids. CDR1 is GTSNPN, CDR2 SVGIG, per germline (reference sequence). Trimming took 3 bases from V and 7 from J; bases not matched to a gene: 3. The CDR3 sequence is CAWSRQGNSPLHF. The CDR3 DNA reads TGTGCCTGGAGCAGACAGGGCAATTCACCCCTCCACTTT. Combining the CDR3 with reference TRBV30 and TRBJ1-6 gives the whole variable domain SQTIHQWPATLVQPVGSPLSLECTVEGTSNPNLYWYRQAAGRGLQLLFYSVGIGQISSEVPQNLSASRPQDRQFILSSKKLLLSDSGFYLCAWSRQGNSPLHFGNGTRLTVT.

In its sample, this clone was seen once. The V and J genes are TRBV9 and TRBJ2-1; 7 bases line up with TRBD2. CDR3 length: 14 amino acids. Germline V lookup: CDR1 SGDLS, CDR2 YYNGEE. The ends lost 2 bases at V and 6 bases at J; junction bases unmatched: 5. CDR3 sequence: CASSVLAASNEQFF. The CDR3, as DNA: TGTGCCAGCAGCGTCCTAGCGGCAAGCAATGAGCAGTTCTTC.

This clone was seen a handful of times. The CDR3 sequence: CASSLSRQHNSPLHF. For the CDR3, the DNA is TGTGCCAGCAGCTTAAGCCGACAGCATAATTCACCCCTCCACTTT. The chain joins TRBV7-2 to TRBJ1-6; the D gene is possibly TRBD1 (5 bases). Germline loops: CDR1 SGHTA, CDR2 FQGNSA. Trimming shortened V by 2 bases and J by 5 bases, and 10 bases separated the two germline ends. This CDR3 has 15 residues.

Concerning this clone: At one boundary the junction diverges from the germline segment, which might be a read error. The V and J genes are TRBV6-2 or TRBV6-3 and TRBJ1-2, with 7 bases aligning to TRBD1. The germline CDR1 and CDR2 sequences are MNHEY and SVGEGT. The CDR3 consists of 17 residues. The chain's CDR3 is CASSYLPGQSANYGYIF. CDR3 bases: TGTGCCAGCAGTTACCTGCCGGGACAGTCAGCCAACTATGGCTACATCTTC.

This rearrangement joins TRBV27 to TRBJ1-5, with 10 positions matching TRBD1. Germline loops: CDR1 MNHEY, CDR2 SMNVEV (reference sequence). With V trimmed by 3 bases and J by 7 bases, 3 bases remained unmatched. The CDR3 sequence is 14 residues long. The CDR3 coding sequence is TGTGCCAGCAGTTTCGGACAGGGGGAACAGCCCCAGCATTTT. This codes for CASSFGQGEQPQHF.

This clone was observed a single time. V usage is TRBV9 and J usage is TRBJ2-7, with 11 bases lining up with TRBD1. From germline, CDR1 is SGDLS and CDR2 YYNGEE. V shed 3 bases and J 7 bases; nucleotides not matched to a gene: 9. This CDR3 has 15 residues. The CDR3 loop reads CASSDGQGAFGEQYF. CDR3 bases: TGTGCCAGCAGCGACGGACAGGGGGCATTTGGGGAGCAGTACTTC.

This clone was seen a single time. The chain combines TRBV7-2 with TRBJ1-5; 8 bases map to TRBD1. V lost 1 base, J lost 1 base, and 3 bases stayed unmatched. CDR1 SGHTA and CDR2 FQGNSA come from the germline V gene. This CDR3 comprises 16 residues. The CDR3 coding sequence is TGTGCCAGCAGCTTAGGCGACAGGGGAAGCAATCAGCCCCAGCATTTT. Its translation is CASSLGDRGSNQPQHF.

The chain carries TRBV2 and TRBJ2-7; D unclear. The CDR3 contains 11 residues. The V gene's germline CDR1 is SNHLY and CDR2 FYNNEI. Trimming shortened V by 6 bases and J by 3 bases, and 6 bases separated the two germline ends. CDR3 sequence reads: CASSRYYEQYF. The CDR3 DNA reads as TGTGCCAGCAGCAGGTACTACGAGCAGTACTTC.

The chain combines TRBV5-4 with TRBJ2-5; tentative D call: TRBD1 (7 bases). The ends were cut back, 0 bases at V and 5 bases at J, with 11 bases in the middle. The CDR3 covers 14 residues. Germline-derived CDR1 and CDR2 are SGHNT and YYREEE (reference sequence). CDR3 loop: CASSLAGGGETQYF. CDR3 nucleotides: TGTGCCAGCAGCTTGGCCGGAGGGGGCGAGACCCAGTACTTC.

This chain joins TRBV11-2 and TRBJ2-2; 7 bases are shared with TRBD1. V dropped 2 bases and J dropped 6; count of bases not matched to a gene: 3. CDR1 and CDR2 from the germline V gene are SGHAT and FQNNGV. The length of the CDR3 is 14 residues. This chain's CDR3 is CASSLQGDAGELFF. CDR3 in DNA: TGTGCCAGCAGCTTACAGGGGGACGCCGGGGAGCTGTTTTTT.

The CDR3 coding sequence is TGTGCCAGCAGCCCGTCGGACAGGGAATCCCATGGCTACACCTTC. Translation gives CASSPSDRESHGYTF. The chain uses TRBV28 and TRBJ1-2; 8 nucleotides match TRBD1. Germline-derived CDR1 and CDR2 are MDHEN and SYDVKM. The V gene end was trimmed by 6 bases and the J gene end by 6 bases; junction bases not matched to a gene: 12. CDR3 size: 15 residues.

This chain connects TRBV30 to TRBJ2-3; 8 bases fit TRBD2. This CDR3 contains 15 residues. Losses at the gene ends were 3 bases for V and 2 bases for J; bases not matched to a gene: 7. CDR1 and CDR2 from the germline V gene are GTSNPN and SVGIG (reference sequence). The CDR3 bases are TGTGCCTGGAGGGAACTAGCGGTATACACAGATACGCAGTATTTT. Its translation: CAWRELAVYTDTQYF.